This is a list of T cell receptor beta chains from one sample in a study of prognosis after radiotherapy for stage I lung cancer. Each CDR3 protein is one row after TCRdb ran MiXCR on the multiplex PCR reads. Here the sample spans about 25,000 distinct CDR3 sequences, under 40% being singletons. The specimen comprised PBMCs, sampled before or after stereotactic body radiation therapy (not recorded which). Receptors originate from a donor over 45 with non-small cell lung cancer. CDR3s include the opening cysteine and the closing phenylalanine or tryptophan. Each record gives: D gene, V gene, clone size, CDR3 length, J gene, CDR3 DNA, CDR3 protein. A D gene is named only where the DNA matches it firmly. Clone size is not always given. Where it is, it says once, few, many or a class for expanded clones.

D gene: TRBD2; V gene: TRBV20-1; clone size: many; CDR3 length: 15; J gene: TRBJ2-5; CDR3 DNA: TGCAGTGCTAGACCGGGACTAGCGGTCCAAGAGACCCAGTACTTC; CDR3 protein: CSARPGLAVQETQYF
D gene: -; V gene: TRBV7-2; clone size: many; CDR3 length: 14; J gene: TRBJ2-5; CDR3 DNA: TGTGCCAGCAGCTTAGCAGGGATTCAAGAGACCCAGTACTTC; CDR3 protein: CASSLAGIQETQYF
D gene: TRBD1; V gene: TRBV4-1; clone size: many; CDR3 length: 13; J gene: TRBJ1-1; CDR3 DNA: TGCGCCAGCAGCCAGGAGAGACAGGGTGAAGCTTTCTTT; CDR3 protein: CASSQERQGEAFF
D gene: -; V gene: TRBV5-4; clone size: once; CDR3 length: 16; J gene: TRBJ2-5; CDR3 DNA: TGTGCCAGCAGCTTGGCCTGGCGAGGACAGTTCGAGACCCAGTACTTC; CDR3 protein: CASSLAWRGQFETQYF
D gene: -; V gene: TRBV14; clone size: many; CDR3 length: 13; J gene: TRBJ1-2; CDR3 DNA: TGTGCCAGCAGACTTTCAGGGGTGAGAGGCTACACCTTC; CDR3 protein: CASRLSGVRGYTF
D gene: -; V gene: TRBV12-3/TRBV12-4; clone size: many; CDR3 length: 15; J gene: TRBJ2-6; CDR3 DNA: TGTGCCAGCAGTTATGGCAGCGATTGGGCCAACGTCCTGACTTTC; CDR3 protein: CASSYGSDWANVLTF
D gene: TRBD1; V gene: TRBV18; clone size: -; CDR3 length: 14; J gene: TRBJ1-2; CDR3 DNA: TGTGCCAGCTCCCCCGCGGGGACAGCCGGGGGCTACACCTTC; CDR3 protein: CASSPAGTAGGYTF
D gene: TRBD2; V gene: TRBV6-1; clone size: -; CDR3 length: 15; J gene: TRBJ2-2; CDR3 DNA: TGTGCCACCGATCCGAGCGGGAGGCCCACCGGGGAGCTGTTTTTT; CDR3 protein: CATDPSGRPTGELFF
D gene: -; V gene: TRBV20-1; clone size: -; CDR3 length: 16; J gene: TRBJ2-3; CDR3 DNA: TGCAGTGCTAGACGCCCGGGTCCTCGGATCACAGATACGCAGTATTTT; CDR3 protein: CSARRPGPRITDTQYF
D gene: TRBD1; V gene: TRBV6-5; clone size: -; CDR3 length: 17; J gene: TRBJ1-2; CDR3 DNA: TGTGCCAGCAGTTACGGAGCAGGGGGCGGTGGGAACTATGGCTACAAATTC; CDR3 protein: CASSYGAGGGGNYGYKF
D gene: TRBD2; V gene: TRBV12-3/TRBV12-4; clone size: -; CDR3 length: 14; J gene: TRBJ2-7; CDR3 DNA: TGTGCCAGCAGCCTAGCGGGAGGGCCCTACGAGCAGTACTTC; CDR3 protein: CASSLAGGPYEQYF
D gene: TRBD2; V gene: TRBV7-7; clone size: many; CDR3 length: 18; J gene: TRBJ2-1; CDR3 DNA: TGTGCTAGCAGCCCTGGACTAGCGGGAGGGAACGCCTACAATGAGCAGTTCTTC; CDR3 protein: CASSPGLAGGNAYNEQFF
D gene: -; V gene: TRBV24-1; clone size: many; CDR3 length: 16; J gene: TRBJ2-2; CDR3 DNA: TGTGCCACCAGCGCGGCAAGGGTGGATAGAGGCGGGGAGCTGTTTTTT; CDR3 protein: CATSAARVDRGGELFF
D gene: TRBD2; V gene: TRBV20-1; clone size: -; CDR3 length: 13; J gene: TRBJ2-7; CDR3 DNA: TGCAGTGCAAAACTAGCGGGGTCCTACGAGCAGTACTTC; CDR3 protein: CSAKLAGSYEQYF
D gene: -; V gene: TRBV11-2; clone size: -; CDR3 length: 16; J gene: TRBJ2-3; CDR3 DNA: TGTGCCAGCAGCTGGGCCCGGTCAAGGGGCGCAGATACGCAGTATTTT; CDR3 protein: CASSWARSRGADTQYF
D gene: -; V gene: TRBV6-1; clone size: many; CDR3 length: 13; J gene: TRBJ2-7; CDR3 DNA: TGTGCCAGCATTGGCAGATCCCCCTACGAGCAGTACTTC; CDR3 protein: CASIGRSPYEQYF
D gene: -; V gene: TRBV4-2; clone size: -; CDR3 length: 15; J gene: TRBJ2-5; CDR3 DNA: TGTGCCAGCAGCCAAGACGGCTACCCAACAGAGACCCAGTACTTC; CDR3 protein: CASSQDGYPTETQYF
D gene: TRBD2; V gene: TRBV20-1; clone size: many; CDR3 length: 13; J gene: TRBJ2-3; CDR3 DNA: TGCAGTGCTAGGACTAGCGGGAGAGATACGCAGTATTTT; CDR3 protein: CSARTSGRDTQYF
D gene: TRBD2; V gene: TRBV19; clone size: -; CDR3 length: 17; J gene: TRBJ2-1; CDR3 DNA: TGTGCCAGTAGTATGGGTACTAGCGGGAGGTCATACAATGAGCAATTCTTC; CDR3 protein: CASSMGTSGRSYNEQFF
D gene: TRBD2; V gene: TRBV20-1; clone size: many; CDR3 length: 16; J gene: TRBJ2-3; CDR3 DNA: TGCAGTGCTAGAGAGGCCAGCGGGAGGGTGGCAGATACGCAGTATTTT; CDR3 protein: CSAREASGRVADTQYF
D gene: -; V gene: TRBV7-9; clone size: many; CDR3 length: 13; J gene: TRBJ2-7; CDR3 DNA: TGTGCCAGCAGCCGGGCGGAGTTGGGGGAGCAGTACTTC; CDR3 protein: CASSRAELGEQYF
D gene: -; V gene: TRBV27; clone size: many; CDR3 length: 14; J gene: TRBJ2-1; CDR3 DNA: TGTGCCAGCAGTTTCCGGGCTAGCTGGGGTGAGCAGTTCTTC; CDR3 protein: CASSFRASWGEQFF
D gene: -; V gene: TRBV20-1; clone size: -; CDR3 length: 12; J gene: TRBJ1-1; CDR3 DNA: TGCAGTGCTAGAGATACTACAGCGTTGGCTTTCTTT; CDR3 protein: CSARDTTALAFF
D gene: TRBD1; V gene: TRBV24-1; clone size: many; CDR3 length: 14; J gene: TRBJ1-5; CDR3 DNA: TGTGCCACCGCCGACAGGGGGTTCGATCAGCCCCAGCATTTT; CDR3 protein: CATADRGFDQPQHF
D gene: -; V gene: TRBV7-7; clone size: -; CDR3 length: 13; J gene: TRBJ1-1; CDR3 DNA: TGTGCCAGCAGCTCCTGGACAGACACTGAAGCTTTCTTT; CDR3 protein: CASSSWTDTEAFF
D gene: -; V gene: TRBV11-3; clone size: many; CDR3 length: 14; J gene: TRBJ2-3; CDR3 DNA: TGTGCCAGCAGCTTACCGTCTAGCACAGATACGCAGTATTTT; CDR3 protein: CASSLPSSTDTQYF
D gene: TRBD1; V gene: TRBV20-1; clone size: many; CDR3 length: 16; J gene: TRBJ2-3; CDR3 DNA: TGCAGTGCTAGAGATCGCGACAGGGGGTTTACAGATACGCAGTATTTT; CDR3 protein: CSARDRDRGFTDTQYF
D gene: -; V gene: TRBV9; clone size: -; CDR3 length: 15; J gene: TRBJ2-3; CDR3 DNA: TGTGCCAGCAGCGCAGACGGTCTTAGCACAGATACGCAGTATTTT; CDR3 protein: CASSADGLSTDTQYF
D gene: -; V gene: TRBV12-3/TRBV12-4; clone size: many; CDR3 length: 14; J gene: TRBJ1-5; CDR3 DNA: TGTGCCAGCAGTGACTCCAATAGCAATCAGCCCCAGCATTTT; CDR3 protein: CASSDSNSNQPQHF
D gene: TRBD1; V gene: TRBV2; clone size: few; CDR3 length: 16; J gene: TRBJ2-2; CDR3 DNA: TGTGCCAGCAGCCCAATCGACAGGGGGAAGGTCGGGGAGCTGTTTTTT; CDR3 protein: CASSPIDRGKVGELFF
D gene: TRBD1; V gene: TRBV7-7; clone size: few; CDR3 length: 15; J gene: TRBJ2-1; CDR3 DNA: TGTGCCAGCAGCCCCCAGACAGGGGGCTCGGATGAGCAGTTCTTC; CDR3 protein: CASSPQTGGSDEQFF
D gene: -; V gene: TRBV6-5; clone size: many; CDR3 length: 15; J gene: TRBJ1-5; CDR3 DNA: TGTGCCAGCAGTTCGGGGGGCGGGGTCAATCAGCCCCAGCATTTT; CDR3 protein: CASSSGGGVNQPQHF
D gene: -; V gene: TRBV12-3/TRBV12-4; clone size: -; CDR3 length: 12; J gene: TRBJ2-1; CDR3 DNA: TGTGCCAGCAGTTTATTTAGCAATGAGCAGTTCTTC; CDR3 protein: CASSLFSNEQFF
D gene: -; V gene: TRBV5-5; clone size: few; CDR3 length: 14; J gene: TRBJ2-7; CDR3 DNA: TGTGCCAGCAGCCAGATGGGATCTACCTACGAGCAGTACTTC; CDR3 protein: CASSQMGSTYEQYF
D gene: TRBD2; V gene: TRBV20-1; clone size: -; CDR3 length: 15; J gene: TRBJ2-4; CDR3 DNA: TGCAGTGCTGAGGGACTAGCGGGACTCGGAAACATTCAGTACTTC; CDR3 protein: CSAEGLAGLGNIQYF
D gene: -; V gene: TRBV20-1; clone size: -; CDR3 length: 11; J gene: TRBJ1-2; CDR3 DNA: TGCAGTTTGGACCCTAACTATGGCTACACCTTC; CDR3 protein: CSLDPNYGYTF